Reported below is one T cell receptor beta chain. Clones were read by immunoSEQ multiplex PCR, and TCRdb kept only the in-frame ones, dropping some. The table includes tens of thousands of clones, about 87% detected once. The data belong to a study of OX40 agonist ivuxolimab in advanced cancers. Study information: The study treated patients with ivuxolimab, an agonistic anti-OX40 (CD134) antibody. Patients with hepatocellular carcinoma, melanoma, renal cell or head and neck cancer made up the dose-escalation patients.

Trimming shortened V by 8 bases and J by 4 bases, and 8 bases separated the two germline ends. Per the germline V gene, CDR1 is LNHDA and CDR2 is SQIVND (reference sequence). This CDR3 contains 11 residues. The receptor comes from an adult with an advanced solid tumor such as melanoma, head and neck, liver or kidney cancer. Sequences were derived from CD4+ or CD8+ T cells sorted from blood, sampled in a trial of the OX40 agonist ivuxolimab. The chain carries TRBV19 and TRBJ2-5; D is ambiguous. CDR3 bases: TGTGCCAGTGGAACGGGAGAGACCCAGTACTTC. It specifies CASGTGETQYF.